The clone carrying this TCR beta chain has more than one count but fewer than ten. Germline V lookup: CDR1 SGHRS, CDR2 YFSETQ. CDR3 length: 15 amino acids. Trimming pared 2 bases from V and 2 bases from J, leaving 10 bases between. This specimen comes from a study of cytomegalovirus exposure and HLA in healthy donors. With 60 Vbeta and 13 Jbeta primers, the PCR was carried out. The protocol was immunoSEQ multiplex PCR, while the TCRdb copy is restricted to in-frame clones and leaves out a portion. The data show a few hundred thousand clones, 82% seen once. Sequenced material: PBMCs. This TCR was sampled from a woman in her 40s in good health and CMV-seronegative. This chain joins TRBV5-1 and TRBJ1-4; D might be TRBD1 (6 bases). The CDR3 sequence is CASSLHQGTNEKLFF. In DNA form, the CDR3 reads TGCGCCAGCAGCTTACATCAGGGGACTAATGAAAAACTGTTTTTT.